This TCR beta chain comes out of a study of response to subunit inactivated influenza vaccine. Study-wide results and caveats: New T cells are recruited in small numbers by each seasonal influenza vaccination, according to the authors' suggestion.

In this sample, this clonotype turned up many times. Its specificity is unknown. One entry per CDR3 protein results from TCRdb running MiXCR on the RT-PCR reads. The table has 800,000 to 1,000,000 distinct CDR3 sequences, over 20% seen once; the top ten hold 9.5% to 13%. The CDR3 is 14 residues long. Germline V gene data show CDR1 as LNHNV and CDR2 as YYDKDF (reference sequence). V lost 1 base to trimming and J lost 2 bases, with 7 bases between them. The chain recombines TRBV15 with TRBJ2-3; D not certain. The sequence derives from a man aged 50-60 years who received an inactivated influenza vaccine. This sample comprised PBMCs from blood, obtained around 5 days after vaccination. The CDR3 is CATSRVPVTDTQYF. The DNA for the CDR3 is TGTGCCACCAGCAGAGTCCCGGTCACAGATACGCAGTATTTT.